These T cell receptor beta chains were read from a single sample in a study of cytomegalovirus exposure and HLA in healthy donors. Repertoires were generated with immunoSEQ multiplex PCR, while TCRdb's copy carries only in-frame clones and drops some. Of about 180,000 clones in the sample, over 75% were seen once. Sequenced sample: PBMCs. The receptors were sampled from a man in his fifties or sixties in good health and CMV-seronegative. Both conserved end residues are part of each CDR3. Fields, in order: D gene, V gene, J gene, CDR3 DNA, CDR3 protein. A D gene is named only where the DNA matches it firmly.

TRBD1	TRBV27	TRBJ1-1	TGTGCCAGCAGCGGGACAGAGAACACTGAAGCTTTCTTT	CASSGTENTEAFF
TRBD1	TRBV7-7	TRBJ2-1	TGTGCTAGCAGCCCCGGGACAGGGGGACTCAATGAGCAGTTCTTC	CASSPGTGGLNEQFF
TRBD2	TRBV5-1	TRBJ2-2	TGCGCCAGCAGCCAAATAGCGGGGGAGATCGGGGAGCTGTTTTTT	CASSQIAGEIGELFF
TRBD2	TRBV6-6	TRBJ2-7	TGTGCCAGCAGTTACGACGCAGGGCGGGGGAGCGAGCAGTACTTC	CASSYDAGRGSEQYF
NA	TRBV5-4	TRBJ1-2	TGTGCCAGCAGCTTGGGGTTAGACTATGGCTACCCCTTC	CASSLGLDYGYPF
NA	TRBV7-9	TRBJ1-2	TGTGCCAGCAGCTTTCAAATCCTTGCGGGGTATGGCTACACCTTC	CASSFQILAGYGYTF
NA	TRBV5-1	TRBJ1-2	TGCGCCAGCAGACAAGATGCTAACTATGGCTACACCTTC	CASRQDANYGYTF
TRBD1	TRBV5-1	TRBJ1-5	TGCGCCAGCAGCTTGGGACAGGGGTCTGAACAGCCCCAGCATTTT	CASSLGQGSEQPQHF
NA	TRBV27	TRBJ1-1	TGTGCCAGCAGTCCTTACGGCGGGGGGCTAATGAACACTGAAGCTTTCTTT	CASSPYGGGLMNTEAFF
NA	TRBV5-1	TRBJ1-1	TGCGCCAGCAGCTTGGGCCTGGGACAATTGAACACTGAAGCTTTCTTT	CASSLGLGQLNTEAFF
TRBD2	TRBV7-2	TRBJ2-6	TGTGCCAGCAGCGGAAGGGGTCTAGCGGGAGTTTCAGGGGCCAACGTCCTGACTTTC	CASSGRGLAGVSGANVLTF
TRBD2	TRBV18	TRBJ2-1	TGTGCCAGCTCGCCTGGGACTAGCGGGAGGGCCTTTGAGGTCGGTCGGGAGCAGTTCTTC	CASSPGTSGRAFEVGREQFF
TRBD1	TRBV6-1	TRBJ2-7	TGTGCCAGCACGTTGCGACAGGGGGGCTACGAGCAGTACTTC	CASTLRQGGYEQYF
NA	TRBV2	TRBJ2-4	TGTGCCAGCACCCCGTTGGCCAAAAACATTCAGTACTTC	CASTPLAKNIQYF
NA	TRBV6-5	TRBJ2-5	TGTGCCAGCAGTTACGTTGGCGCAGGCGGGGAGACCCAGTACTTC	CASSYVGAGGETQYF
NA	TRBV27	TRBJ1-1	TGTGCCAGCAGTTTTGCGGGGGTGAACACTGAAGCTTTCTTT	CASSFAGVNTEAFF
TRBD2	TRBV7-7	TRBJ2-3	TGTGCTAGCAGCCCGGGACTAGCGAGAGATACGCAGTATTTT	CASSPGLARDTQYF
NA	TRBV5-5	TRBJ1-1	TGTGCCAGCAGCTCCCAAGGGGAATCGGACACTGAAGCTTTCTTT	CASSSQGESDTEAFF
TRBD2	TRBV5-1	TRBJ2-3	TGCGCCAGCAGCTTCGCGCGGGGGGTCTCGAACACAGATACGCAGTATTTT	CASSFARGVSNTDTQYF
TRBD1	TRBV4-3	TRBJ1-3	TGCGCCAGCAGCCAAGATCGGCTCGGGACAGGGGCTGGAAACACCATATATTTT	CASSQDRLGTGAGNTIYF